Listed here are 25 T cell receptor beta chains from one sample, sequenced in a study of shared clonotypes between healthy human individuals. Sequenced by immunoSEQ multiplex PCR; TCRdb stores in-frame clones only, minus some. The sample holds around 2.1 million clones, 95% seen once. Input material: naive CD4+ T cells sorted from blood. As for subset: CD45RA+ positively selected. All receptors derive from a man aged 18 to 30 in good health.

The chain links TRBV5-1 to TRBJ2-7, with 8 bases fitting TRBD1. V dropped 5 bases and J dropped 4; count of bases not matched to a gene: 17. This CDR3 spans 17 amino acids. Germline CDR1 is SGHRS and CDR2 is YFSETQ. In DNA form, the CDR3 reads TGCGCCAGCAGTAAGGACGTAAAACAGGGGGTAGGGTACGAGCAGTACTTC. Translation: CASSKDVKQGVGYEQYF.

This sequence joins TRBV7-8 and TRBJ2-1; 10 bases line up with TRBD2. The germline V gene encodes CDR1 SGHVS and CDR2 FQNEAQ. V was clipped by 1 base and J by 3 bases; unmatched bases: 3. CDR3 length: 16 amino acids. CDR3 coding DNA: TGTGCCAGCAGCTTAGGTACTAGCGGGGTCTACAATGAGCAGTTCTTC. Protein sequence: CASSLGTSGVYNEQFF.

CDR3 region: CASSLGTSVSYNEQFF. The CDR3 DNA follows: TGTGCCAGCAGCCTAGGGACTAGCGTCTCCTACAATGAGCAGTTCTTC. V and J are TRBV7-6 and TRBJ2-1, with TRBD2 matching 10 bases. V gave up 5 bases and J gave up 0 bases; unmatched junction bases: 4. The CDR3 extends over 16 amino acids. CDR1 and CDR2 (germline): SGHVS, FNYEAQ. The full variable domain, rest sourced from reference TRBV7-6 and TRBJ2-1, is GAGVSQSPRYKVTKRGQDVALRCDPISGHVSLYWYRQALGQGPEFLTYFNYEAQQDKSGLPNDRFSAERPEGSISTLTIQRTEQRDSAMYRCASSLGTSVSYNEQFFGPGTRLTVL.

In regard to this clone: The junction departs from the called germline gene at one end, perhaps through a read error. J is TRBJ2-7 and V is TRBV30; D remains unclear. This CDR3 spans 12 amino acids. Germline V gives CDR1 GTSNPN, CDR2 SVGIG (reference sequence). CDR3: CAWSVISDPLNF. The CDR3 DNA reads as TGTGCCTGGAGTGTCATTTCGGACCCGCTCAACTTC. Looking up the rest from reference TRBV30 and TRBJ2-7 gives the full variable domain: SQTIHQWPATLVQPVGSPLSLECTVEGTSNPNLYWYRQAAGRGLQLLFYSVGIGQISSEVPQNLSASRPQDRQFILSSKKLLLSDSGFYLCAWSVISDPLNFGPGTRLTVT.

About this clone: At the DNA level, this CDR3 is encoded by other sequences in the same sample as well. The chain joins TRBV28 to TRBJ2-7; D is possibly TRBD2 (5 bases). The CDR3 sequence is 12 residues long. V dropped 2 bases and J dropped 4 bases, with 6 bases sitting between them. Germline V CDR1 and CDR2: MDHEN, SYDVKM. DNA of the CDR3: TGTGCCAGCAGTTTACGGGGTTACGAGCAGTACTTC. It yields the protein CASSLRGYEQYF.

The chain is built from TRBV5-1 and TRBJ1-4; D perhaps matches TRBD1 (5 bases). The CDR3 consists of 16 residues. Deletions cut 7 bases from V and 0 bases from J, with 16 bases between. Germline CDR1 reads SGHRS; CDR2 reads YFSETQ. CDR3 nucleotides: TGCGCCAGCGCCCGGGGGAGCATCGCAACTAATGAAAAACTGTTTTTT. It yields the protein CASARGSIATNEKLFF.

The chain employs TRBV5-8 and TRBJ2-1, with D tentatively TRBD1 (5 bases). The CDR3 length is 17 residues. Per the germline V gene, CDR1 is SGHTS and CDR2 is YDEGEE. Trimming removed 4 bases at V and 4 bases at J, with 21 bases between. The CDR3 is CASSKQVKGSLYNEQFF. The CDR3 nucleotides are TGTGCCAGCAGCAAACAGGTGAAGGGGTCCCTATACAATGAGCAGTTCTTC. Looking up the rest from reference TRBV5-8 and TRBJ2-1 gives the full variable domain: EAGVTQSPTHLIKTRGQQATLRCSPISGHTSVYWYQQALGLGLQFLLWYDEGEERNRGNFPPRFSGRQFPNYSSELNVNALELEDSALYLCASSKQVKGSLYNEQFFGPGTRLTVL.

The chain uses TRBV28 and TRBJ1-1; weak D call: TRBD1 (5 bases). CDR3 length equals 13 residues. Germline V gene lookup returns CDR1 MDHEN and CDR2 SYDVKM. Trimming stripped 6 bases from V and 4 bases from J, with 12 bases between. The CDR3 bases are TGTGCCAGCAGCAGGCAGGGTCTCACTGAAGCTTTCTTT. It specifies CASSRQGLTEAFF.

This clone was found a few times. The chain combines TRBV29-1 with TRBJ1-2; D not resolved. Germline V gives CDR1 SQVTM, CDR2 ANQGSEA. The CDR3 loop spans 11 amino acids. V was shortened by 6 bases and J by 5 bases, with 10 bases between the two germline ends. The DNA of the CDR3 is TGCAGCGTGCGGGAAGGGTATGGCTACACCTTC. Translating gives CSVREGYGYTF.

The chain links TRBV6-5 to TRBJ2-2; 9 nucleotides match TRBD2. Trimming at V came to 5 bases and at J to 7 bases, leaving 8 bases not matched to a gene. The length of the CDR3 is 15 residues. Germline values: CDR1 MNHEY, CDR2 SVGAGI. DNA of the CDR3: TGTGCCAGCAGTACAGCGGGGGGACTCGGCGGGGAGCTGTTTTTT. It codes for CASSTAGGLGGELFF.

The chain combines TRBV5-1 with TRBJ1-1, with D possibly being TRBD1 (6 bases). The germline V gene encodes CDR1 SGHRS and CDR2 YFSETQ. There are 15 residues in the CDR3. V was clipped by 4 bases and J by 1 base, with 14 bases between them. In nucleotides, the CDR3 is TGCGCCAGCAGCCAAACAGGGCTGGGGAACACTGAAGCTTTCTTT. Translating it yields CASSQTGLGNTEAFF.

This clone was seen only a few times. The chain is built from TRBV7-2 and TRBJ2-2; 12 bases are shared with TRBD2. The length of the CDR3 is 16 residues. J gave up 2 bases and V 3 bases, and 1 base lay outside the gene matches. Germline V CDR1 and CDR2: SGHTA, FQGNSA. The CDR3 DNA reads as TGTGCCAGCAGCTTCGGACTAGCGGGAAACACCGGGGAGCTGTTTTTT. Translating it yields CASSFGLAGNTGELFF.

The V and J genes are TRBV4-3 and TRBJ1-6; weak D call: TRBD1 (6 bases). This CDR3 contains 14 residues. Trimming pared 0 bases from V and 7 bases from J, leaving 7 bases between. Germline V gene sequence: CDR1 LGHNA, CDR2 YSLEER. CDR3 sequence reads: CASSQDQGNSPLHF. For the CDR3, the DNA is TGCGCCAGCAGCCAAGATCAGGGGAATTCACCCCTCCACTTT.

This chain links TRBV4-1 with TRBJ1-3; a possible D gene is TRBD1 (6 bases). From germline, CDR1 is MGHRA and CDR2 YSYEKL. The CDR3 is 20 amino acids. Trimming removed 3 bases from V and 4 bases from J, with 28 bases in between. The CDR3 DNA follows: TGCGCCAGCAGCCACCAAACTTCTCTCCAGGGGCGCGGGTGGGGAAACACCATATATTTT. Protein: CASSHQTSLQGRGWGNTIYF.

This clone was picked up a small number of times. Distinct nucleotide sequences in the sample also encode this CDR3. The chain couples TRBV9 to TRBJ1-1, with 9 bases identical to TRBD1. The CDR3 extends over 14 amino acids. In germline, CDR1 is SGDLS, CDR2 YYNGEE. The J segment lost 1 base and the V segment lost 2 bases, leaving 0 bases of the junction unmatched. This CDR3 is CASSVGQGNTEAFF. CDR3 nucleotide sequence: TGTGCCAGCAGCGTGGGACAGGGGAACACTGAAGCTTTCTTT. Supplemented by reference TRBV9 and TRBJ1-1, the full variable domain reads DSGVTQTPKHLITATGQRVTLRCSPRSGDLSVYWYQQSLDQGLQFLIQYYNGEERAKGNILERFSAQQFPDLHSELNLSSLELGDSALYFCASSVGQGNTEAFFGQGTRLTVV.

The V gene is TRBV30, the J gene TRBJ2-3; 14 nucleotides agree with TRBD2. CDR3 length equals 17 residues. Germline lookup yields CDR1 GTSNPN and CDR2 SVGIG (reference sequence). V lost 5 bases and J lost 2; bases outside the gene matches: 9. The CDR3 loop is CAWGAGLAGVITDTQYF. CDR3 sequence (DNA): TGTGCCTGGGGGGCGGGACTAGCGGGAGTGATCACAGATACGCAGTATTTT. The full variable domain, its missing parts supplied by reference TRBV30 and TRBJ2-3, is SQTIHQWPATLVQPVGSPLSLECTVEGTSNPNLYWYRQAAGRGLQLLFYSVGIGQISSEVPQNLSASRPQDRQFILSSKKLLLSDSGFYLCAWGAGLAGVITDTQYFGPGTRLTVL.

The V and J genes are TRBV30 and TRBJ1-1; no clear D gene. The CDR3 contains 12 residues. The V gene lost 3 bases and the J gene lost 4 bases, with 9 bases spanning the gap. Germline V gene lookup returns CDR1 GTSNPN and CDR2 SVGIG (reference sequence). The chain's CDR3 is CAWREKGTEAFF. CDR3 nucleotides: TGTGCCTGGAGGGAGAAAGGCACTGAAGCTTTCTTT.

The gene calls are TRBV6-1 and TRBJ1-1, with D hard to call. The V and J ends lost 1 base and 4 bases respectively, with 13 bases between them. Germline CDR1 is MNHNS and CDR2 is SASEGT. The CDR3 has 15 amino acids. In nucleotides, the CDR3 is TGTGCCAGCAGTGAAGGAGTGTCTCTGGCCACTGAAGCTTTCTTT. Its translation is CASSEGVSLATEAFF.

V is TRBV18 and J is TRBJ1-2; the D is unclear. Germline-derived CDR1 and CDR2 are KGHSH and LQKENI. There are 13 residues in the CDR3. V gave up 0 bases and J gave up 7 bases, with 9 bases separating them. The CDR3 protein is CASSPPGFGGYTF. CDR3 coding DNA: TGTGCCAGCTCACCACCAGGCTTTGGTGGCTACACCTTC.

V gene TRBV29-1 combines with J gene TRBJ1-2; 7 bases are shared with TRBD1. CDR1 and CDR2 from the germline V gene are SQVTM and ANQGSEA. The CDR3 has 11 residues. J was trimmed by 6 bases and V by 6 bases; bases with no gene match: 4. The CDR3 nucleotides are TGCAGCGTCGGGGGACAGCATGGCTACACCTTC. Protein product: CSVGGQHGYTF.

The J gene is TRBJ2-7, the V gene TRBV28; 8 bases are shared with TRBD1. V lost 7 bases, J lost 0 bases, and 11 bases stayed unmatched. In germline, CDR1 is MDHEN, CDR2 SYDVKM. The CDR3 is 16 amino acids. The CDR3 sequence is CASTPFRDRPSYEQYF. The DNA of the CDR3 is TGTGCCAGCACCCCCTTCCGGGACAGGCCCTCCTACGAGCAGTACTTC.

This chain joins TRBV9 and TRBJ2-2; perhaps TRBD2 as D (5 bases). In germline, CDR1 is SGDLS, CDR2 YYNGEE. Trimming removed 3 bases at V and 5 bases at J, with 11 bases between. The CDR3 extends over 14 amino acids. The CDR3 DNA reads TGTGCCAGCAGCGCGGGATTTGAAACCGGGGAGCTGTTTTTT. The encoded protein is CASSAGFETGELFF. The full variable domain, completed using reference TRBV9 and TRBJ2-2, is DSGVTQTPKHLITATGQRVTLRCSPRSGDLSVYWYQQSLDQGLQFLIQYYNGEERAKGNILERFSAQQFPDLHSELNLSSLELGDSALYFCASSAGFETGELFFGEGSRLTVL.

The chain has TRBV2 and TRBJ1-6; tentative D call: TRBD1 (6 bases). The germline V gene encodes CDR1 SNHLY and CDR2 FYNNEI. The V and J ends lost 7 bases and 7 bases respectively, with 11 bases between them. This CDR3 comprises 13 residues. Here the CDR3 DNA reads TGTGCCAGCAAAGAACAGGGAAATTCACCCCTCCACTTT. Its translation is CASKEQGNSPLHF.

The rearrangement links TRBV29-1 to TRBJ1-1; D remains unclear. V was shortened by 7 bases and J by 0 bases, with 9 bases between the two germline ends. The CDR3 runs 12 residues. CDR1 and CDR2 (germline): SQVTM, ANQGSEA. The CDR3 loop is CSAEDLNTEAFF. The CDR3 DNA follows: TGCAGCGCTGAGGATTTGAACACTGAAGCTTTCTTT.

This chain connects TRBV30 to TRBJ2-5; 8 nucleotides align to TRBD1. V shed 2 bases, J shed 0 bases, and the junction held 5 bases outside the gene matches. Looked up from germline, CDR1 is GTSNPN and CDR2 is SVGIG (reference sequence). This CDR3 is built from 15 residues. The CDR3 DNA reads as TGTGCCTGGAGTTCCCAGACAGGGGACCAAGAGACCCAGTACTTC. It specifies CAWSSQTGDQETQYF. Full variable domain (missing parts from reference TRBV30 and TRBJ2-5): SQTIHQWPATLVQPVGSPLSLECTVEGTSNPNLYWYRQAAGRGLQLLFYSVGIGQISSEVPQNLSASRPQDRQFILSSKKLLLSDSGFYLCAWSSQTGDQETQYFGPGTRLLVL.